This record concerns one T cell receptor (beta chain) sequence. This specimen belongs to a study of blood T cell repertoires in COVID-19. Sequencing was performed with immunoSEQ multiplex PCR; in TCRdb, only in-frame clones are kept and a portion is missing. This sample yields around 100,000 clones, of which about 81% are seen a single time; around 8% belongs to the top ten. The sample comprised peripheral blood. This TCR was sampled from a man between 65 and 85 years old with acute or convalescent COVID-19.

This CDR3 is CASSLVGRATEAFF. The CDR3, as DNA: TGTGCCAGCAGCTTAGTAGGCAGGGCAACTGAAGCTTTCTTT. The V and J genes are TRBV11-1 and TRBJ1-1; a weak D match, TRBD1 (5 bases). V lost 1 base, J lost 5 bases, and 11 bases lay in between. CDR3 length: 14 amino acids. Germline lookup yields CDR1 SGHAT and CDR2 FQDESV (reference sequence).